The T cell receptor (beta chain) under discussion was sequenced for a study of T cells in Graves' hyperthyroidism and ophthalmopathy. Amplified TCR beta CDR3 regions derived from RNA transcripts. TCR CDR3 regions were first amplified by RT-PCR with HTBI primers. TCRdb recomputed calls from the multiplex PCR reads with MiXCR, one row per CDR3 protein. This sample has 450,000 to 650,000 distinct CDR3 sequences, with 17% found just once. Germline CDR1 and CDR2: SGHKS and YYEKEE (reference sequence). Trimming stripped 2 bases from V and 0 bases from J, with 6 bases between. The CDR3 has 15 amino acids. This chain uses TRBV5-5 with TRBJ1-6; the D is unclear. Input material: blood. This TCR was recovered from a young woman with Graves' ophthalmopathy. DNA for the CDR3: TGTGCCAGCAGCTTCCACAGCTCCTATAATTCACCCCTCCACTTT. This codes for CASSFHSSYNSPLHF.